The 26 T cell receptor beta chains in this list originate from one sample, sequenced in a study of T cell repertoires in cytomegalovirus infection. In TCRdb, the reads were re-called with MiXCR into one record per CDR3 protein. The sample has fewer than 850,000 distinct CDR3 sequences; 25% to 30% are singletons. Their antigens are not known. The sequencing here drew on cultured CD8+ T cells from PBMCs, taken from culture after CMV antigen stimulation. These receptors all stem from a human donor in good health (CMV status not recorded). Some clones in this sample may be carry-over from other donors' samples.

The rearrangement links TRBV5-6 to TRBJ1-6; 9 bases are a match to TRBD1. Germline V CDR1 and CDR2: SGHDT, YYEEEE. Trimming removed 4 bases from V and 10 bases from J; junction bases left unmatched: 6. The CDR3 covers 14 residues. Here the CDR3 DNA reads TGTGCCAGCAGCAGAGGACAGGGGTTGTCACCCCTCCACTTT. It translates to CASSRGQGLSPLHF.

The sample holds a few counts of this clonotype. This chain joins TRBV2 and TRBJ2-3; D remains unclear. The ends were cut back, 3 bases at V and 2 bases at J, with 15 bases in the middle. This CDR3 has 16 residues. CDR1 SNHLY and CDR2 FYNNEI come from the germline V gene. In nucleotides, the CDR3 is TGTGCCAGCAGTGATAACGCGGCACAACTCACAGATACGCAGTATTTT. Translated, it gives CASSDNAAQLTDTQYF.

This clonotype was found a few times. The chain's CDR3 is CASSSGMRNIQYF. CDR3 sequence (DNA): TGTGCCAGCAGCTCAGGGATGCGGAACATTCAGTACTTC. The rearrangement links TRBV7-9 to TRBJ2-4; the D gene is possibly TRBD1 (5 bases). The ends were cut back, 4 bases at V and 7 bases at J, with 11 bases in the middle. This CDR3 spans 13 amino acids. Germline CDR1 and CDR2: SEHNR and FQNEAQ (reference sequence).

CDR3 sequence reads: CASSPREAGGLRRDTQYF. CDR3 coding DNA: TGTGCCAGCAGCCCCAGGGAAGCGGGGGGGCTGAGGAGGGATACGCAGTATTTT. The V gene is TRBV13, the J gene TRBJ2-3, with 10 bases lining up with TRBD2. The CDR3 runs to 18 residues. Unmatched junction bases numbered 17, after V lost 5 bases and J lost 6 bases. CDR1 and CDR2 (germline): PRHDT, FYEKMQ (reference sequence).

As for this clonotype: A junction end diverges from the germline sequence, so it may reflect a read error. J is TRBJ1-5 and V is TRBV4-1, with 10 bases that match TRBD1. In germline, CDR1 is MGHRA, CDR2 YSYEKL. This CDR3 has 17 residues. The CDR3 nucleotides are TGTGCCAGCAGCCACCGGGACAGGGGAATGAGCAATCAGCCCCAGCATTTT. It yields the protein CASSHRDRGMSNQPQHF.

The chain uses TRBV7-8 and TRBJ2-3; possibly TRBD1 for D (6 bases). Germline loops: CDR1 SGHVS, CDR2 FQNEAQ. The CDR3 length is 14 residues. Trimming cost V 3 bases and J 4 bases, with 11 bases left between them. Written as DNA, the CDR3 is TGTGCCAGCAGCTTTTGGGGGCCTGCAGATACGCAGTATTTT. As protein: CASSFWGPADTQYF.

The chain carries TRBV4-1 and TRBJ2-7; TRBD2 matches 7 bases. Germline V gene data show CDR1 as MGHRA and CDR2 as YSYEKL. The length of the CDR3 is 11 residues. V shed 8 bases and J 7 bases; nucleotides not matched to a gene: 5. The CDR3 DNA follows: TGCGCCAGCGGAGGGAGGGAGGAGCAGTACTTC. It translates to CASGGREEQYF.

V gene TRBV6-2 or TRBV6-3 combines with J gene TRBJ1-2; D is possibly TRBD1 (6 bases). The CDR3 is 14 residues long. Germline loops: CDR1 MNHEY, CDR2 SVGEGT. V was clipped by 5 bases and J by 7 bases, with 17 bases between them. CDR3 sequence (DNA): TGTGCCAGCAGTAAGACAGGCGGCGCGAGTGGCTACACCTTC. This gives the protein CASSKTGGASGYTF.

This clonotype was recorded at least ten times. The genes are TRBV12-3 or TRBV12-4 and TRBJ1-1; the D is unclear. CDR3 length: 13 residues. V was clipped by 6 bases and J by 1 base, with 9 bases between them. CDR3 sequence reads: CASSLARNTEAFF. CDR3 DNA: TGTGCCAGCAGCCTTGCACGGAACACTGAAGCTTTCTTT.

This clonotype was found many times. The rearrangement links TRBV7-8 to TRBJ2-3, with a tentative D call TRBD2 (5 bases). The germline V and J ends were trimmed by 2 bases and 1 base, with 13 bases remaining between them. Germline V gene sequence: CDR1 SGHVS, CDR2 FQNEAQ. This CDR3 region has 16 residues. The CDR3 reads CASSLSSLAGTDTQYF. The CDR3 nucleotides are TGTGCCAGCAGCTTATCGTCGCTAGCTGGCACAGATACGCAGTATTTT.

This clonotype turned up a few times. DNA of the CDR3: TGTGCCAGCAGTTTCTCCACAGGGGACTCTTACGAAAAACTGTTTTTT. It translates to CASSFSTGDSYEKLFF. V usage is TRBV6-5 and J usage is TRBJ1-4; 7 nucleotides agree with TRBD1. J gave up 8 bases and V 4 bases, and 13 bases lay outside the gene matches. The CDR3 has 16 amino acids. Germline V gives CDR1 MNHEY, CDR2 SVGAGI.

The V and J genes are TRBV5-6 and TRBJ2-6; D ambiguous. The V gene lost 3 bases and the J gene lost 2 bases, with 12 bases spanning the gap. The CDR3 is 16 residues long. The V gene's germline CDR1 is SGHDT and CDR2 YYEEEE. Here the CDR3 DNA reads TGTGCCAGCAGCTGGGTGAGTGGGGCTGGGGCCAACGTCCTGACTTTC. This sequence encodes CASSWVSGAGANVLTF. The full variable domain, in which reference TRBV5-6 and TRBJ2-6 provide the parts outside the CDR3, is DAGVTQSPTHLIKTRGQQVTLRCSPKSGHDTVSWYQQALGQGPQFIFQYYEEEERQRGNFPDRFSGHQFPNYSSELNVNALLLGDSALYLCASSWVSGAGANVLTFGAGSRLTVL.

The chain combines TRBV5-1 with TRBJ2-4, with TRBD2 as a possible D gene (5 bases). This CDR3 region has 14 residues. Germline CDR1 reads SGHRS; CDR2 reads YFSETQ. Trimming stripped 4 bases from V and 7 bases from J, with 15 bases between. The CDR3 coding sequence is TGCGCCAGCAGCCTAGGACTGGGATGGAACATTCAGTACTTC. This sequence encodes CASSLGLGWNIQYF.

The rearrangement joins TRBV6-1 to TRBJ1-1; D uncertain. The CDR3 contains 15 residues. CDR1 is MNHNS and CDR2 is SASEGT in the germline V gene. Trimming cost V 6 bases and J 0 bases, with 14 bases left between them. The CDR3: CASRDELTMNTEAFF. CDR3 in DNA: TGTGCCAGCAGGGACGAACTTACTATGAACACTGAAGCTTTCTTT.

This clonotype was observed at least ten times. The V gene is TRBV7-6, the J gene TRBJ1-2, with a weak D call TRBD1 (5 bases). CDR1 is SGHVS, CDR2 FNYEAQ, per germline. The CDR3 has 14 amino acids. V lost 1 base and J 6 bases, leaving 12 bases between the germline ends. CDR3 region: CASSLDRRLNGYTF. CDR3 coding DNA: TGTGCCAGCAGCTTAGACAGGAGGTTGAATGGCTACACCTTC.

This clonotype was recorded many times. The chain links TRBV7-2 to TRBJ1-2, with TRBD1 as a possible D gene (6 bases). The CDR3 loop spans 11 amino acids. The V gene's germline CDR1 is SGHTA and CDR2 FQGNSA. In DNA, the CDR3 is TGTGTATCCAGGGGCGACTATGGCTACACCTTC. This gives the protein CVSRGDYGYTF.

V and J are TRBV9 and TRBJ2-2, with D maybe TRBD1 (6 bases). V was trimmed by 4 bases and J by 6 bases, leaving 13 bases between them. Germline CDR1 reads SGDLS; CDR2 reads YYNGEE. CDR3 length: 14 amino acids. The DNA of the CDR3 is TGTGCCAGCAGCCCCATGGACAGTTCCGGGGAGCTGTTTTTT. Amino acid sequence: CASSPMDSSGELFF. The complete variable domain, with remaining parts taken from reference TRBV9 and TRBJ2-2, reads DSGVTQTPKHLITATGQRVTLRCSPRSGDLSVYWYQQSLDQGLQFLIQYYNGEERAKGNILERFSAQQFPDLHSELNLSSLELGDSALYFCASSPMDSSGELFFGEGSRLTVL.

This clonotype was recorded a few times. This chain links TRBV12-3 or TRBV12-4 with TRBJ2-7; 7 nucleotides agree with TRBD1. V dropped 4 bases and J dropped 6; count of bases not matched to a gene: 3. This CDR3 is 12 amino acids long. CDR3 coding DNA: TGTGCCAGCAGTTCCGGGACAGCCGAGCAGTACTTC. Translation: CASSSGTAEQYF.

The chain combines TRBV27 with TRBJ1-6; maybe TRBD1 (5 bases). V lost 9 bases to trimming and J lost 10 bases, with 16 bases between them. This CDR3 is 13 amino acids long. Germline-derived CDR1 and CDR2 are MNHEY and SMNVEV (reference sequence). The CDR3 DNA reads TGTGCCAGTAGGACGGGGGGGAGGTCACCCCTCCACTTT. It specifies CASRTGGRSPLHF.

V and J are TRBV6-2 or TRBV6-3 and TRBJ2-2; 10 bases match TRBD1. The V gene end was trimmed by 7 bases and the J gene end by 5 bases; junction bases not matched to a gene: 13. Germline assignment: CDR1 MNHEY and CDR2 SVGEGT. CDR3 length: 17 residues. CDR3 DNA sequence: TGTGCCAGCACCACTTACGCTCGACAGGGGGCTACCGGGGAGCTGTTTTTT. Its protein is CASTTYARQGATGELFF.

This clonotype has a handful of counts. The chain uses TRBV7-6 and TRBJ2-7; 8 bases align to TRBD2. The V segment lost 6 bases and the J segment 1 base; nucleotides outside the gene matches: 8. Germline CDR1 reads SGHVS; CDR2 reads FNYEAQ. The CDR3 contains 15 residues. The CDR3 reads CASSIGSGESYEQYF. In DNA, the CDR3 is TGTGCCAGCAGTATCGGTAGCGGGGAATCCTACGAGCAGTACTTC.

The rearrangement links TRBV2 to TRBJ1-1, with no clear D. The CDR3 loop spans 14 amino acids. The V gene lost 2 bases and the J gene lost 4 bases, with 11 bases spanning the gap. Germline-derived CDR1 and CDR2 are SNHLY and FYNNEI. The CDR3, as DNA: TGTGCCAGCAGTGAAAGGTGGGTTGGCACTGAAGCTTTCTTT. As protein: CASSERWVGTEAFF.

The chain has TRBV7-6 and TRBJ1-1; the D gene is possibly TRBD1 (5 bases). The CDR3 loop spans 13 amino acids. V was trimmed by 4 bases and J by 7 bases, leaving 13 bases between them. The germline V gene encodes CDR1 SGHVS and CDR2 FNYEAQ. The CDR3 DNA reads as TGTGCCAGCAGCTCGGAAATAAGGGGTGAAGCTTTCTTT. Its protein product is CASSSEIRGEAFF.

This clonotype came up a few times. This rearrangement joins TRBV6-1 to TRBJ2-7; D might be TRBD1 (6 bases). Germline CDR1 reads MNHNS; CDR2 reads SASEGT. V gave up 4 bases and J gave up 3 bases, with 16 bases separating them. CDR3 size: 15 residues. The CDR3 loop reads CASSAHRVGFYEQYF. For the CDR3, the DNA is TGTGCCAGCAGTGCCCACAGGGTTGGATTCTACGAGCAGTACTTC.

In DNA, the CDR3 is TGTGCCAGCAGACTAGACAGGGGAGCGTGGTACACTGAAGCTTTCTTT. Protein: CASRLDRGAWYTEAFF. The rearrangement links TRBV6-5 to TRBJ1-1; TRBD1 matches at 8 bases. Germline V gives CDR1 MNHEY, CDR2 SVGAGI. V gave up 6 bases and J gave up 3 bases; unmatched junction bases: 12. The CDR3 is 16 residues long.

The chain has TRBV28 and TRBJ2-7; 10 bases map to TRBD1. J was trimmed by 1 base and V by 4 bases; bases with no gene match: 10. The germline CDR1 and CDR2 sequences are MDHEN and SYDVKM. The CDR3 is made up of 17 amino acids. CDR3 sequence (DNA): TGTGCCAGCAGTTCGCCGGGACAGGGGACAGTTTCCTACGAGCAGTACGTC. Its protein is CASSSPGQGTVSYEQYV.